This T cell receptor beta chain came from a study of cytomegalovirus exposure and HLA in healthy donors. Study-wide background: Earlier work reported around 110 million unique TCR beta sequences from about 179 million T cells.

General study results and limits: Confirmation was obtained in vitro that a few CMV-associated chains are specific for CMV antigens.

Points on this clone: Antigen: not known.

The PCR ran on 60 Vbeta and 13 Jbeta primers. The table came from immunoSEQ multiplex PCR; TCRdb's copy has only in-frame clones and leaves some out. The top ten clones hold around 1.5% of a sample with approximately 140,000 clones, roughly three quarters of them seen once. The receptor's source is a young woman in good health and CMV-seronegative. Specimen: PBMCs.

Written as DNA, the CDR3 is TGTGCCAGCAGTTTAGAAAGCGGGAGGCCAGATACGCAGTATTTT. Amino acids: CASSLESGRPDTQYF. The chain recombines TRBV27 with TRBJ2-3, with TRBD2 identical over 9 bases. CDR1 MNHEY and CDR2 SMNVEV come from the germline V gene (reference sequence). Trimming cost V 2 bases and J 4 bases; bases outside gene matches: 4. The CDR3 is made up of 15 amino acids.